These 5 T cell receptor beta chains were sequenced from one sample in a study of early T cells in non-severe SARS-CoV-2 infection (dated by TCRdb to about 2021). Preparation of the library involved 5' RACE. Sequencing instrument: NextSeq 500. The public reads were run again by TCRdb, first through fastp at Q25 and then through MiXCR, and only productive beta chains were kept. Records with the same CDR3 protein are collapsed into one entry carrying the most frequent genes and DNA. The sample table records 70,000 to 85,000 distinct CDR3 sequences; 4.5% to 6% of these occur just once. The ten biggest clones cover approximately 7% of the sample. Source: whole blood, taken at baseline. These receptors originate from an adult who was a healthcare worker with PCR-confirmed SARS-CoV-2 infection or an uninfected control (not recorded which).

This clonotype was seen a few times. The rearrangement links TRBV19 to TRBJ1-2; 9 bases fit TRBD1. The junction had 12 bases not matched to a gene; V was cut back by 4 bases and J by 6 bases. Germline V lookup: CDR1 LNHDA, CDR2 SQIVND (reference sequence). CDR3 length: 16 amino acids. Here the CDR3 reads CASSTPMTGGMDGYTF. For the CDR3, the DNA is TGTGCCAGTAGTACCCCCATGACAGGGGGAATGGATGGCTACACCTTC.

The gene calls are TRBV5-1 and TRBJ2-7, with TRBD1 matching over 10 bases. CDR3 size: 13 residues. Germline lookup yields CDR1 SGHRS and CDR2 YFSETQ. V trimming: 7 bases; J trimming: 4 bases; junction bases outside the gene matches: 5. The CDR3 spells CASEGQGTYEQYF. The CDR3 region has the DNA TGCGCCAGCGAGGGACAGGGGACTTACGAGCAGTACTTC.

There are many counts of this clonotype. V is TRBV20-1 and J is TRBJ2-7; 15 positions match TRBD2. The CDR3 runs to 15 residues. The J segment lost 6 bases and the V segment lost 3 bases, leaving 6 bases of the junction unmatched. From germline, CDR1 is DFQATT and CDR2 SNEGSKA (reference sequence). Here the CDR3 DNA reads TGCAGTGCTAGCTTACCGGGACTAGCGGGAGGCGAGCAGTACTTC. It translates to CSASLPGLAGGEQYF.

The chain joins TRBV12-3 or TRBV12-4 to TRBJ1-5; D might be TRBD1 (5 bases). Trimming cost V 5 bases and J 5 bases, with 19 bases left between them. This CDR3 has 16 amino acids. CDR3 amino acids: CASSPPGLPGYQPQHF. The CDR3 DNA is TGTGCCAGCAGTCCCCCGGGACTACCGGGCTATCAGCCCCAGCATTTT.

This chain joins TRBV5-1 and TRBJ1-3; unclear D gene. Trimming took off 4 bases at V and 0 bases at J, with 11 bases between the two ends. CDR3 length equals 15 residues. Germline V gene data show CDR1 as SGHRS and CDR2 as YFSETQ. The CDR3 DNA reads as TGCGCCAGCAGCCCCGGACTGAACTCTGGAAACACCATATATTTT. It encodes CASSPGLNSGNTIYF.